Reported below is one TCR beta chain. Its specificity is not known. The identical CDR3 is also encoded by other nucleotide sequences in the sample. With 60 Vbeta and 13 Jbeta primers, the PCR was carried out. Method: immunoSEQ multiplex PCR; TCRdb's copy keeps in-frame clones and lacks some. The sample records 100,000 or so clones, over 9.5% being singletons. This record comes from a study of cytomegalovirus exposure and HLA in healthy donors. Whole-study results and caveats: A later analysis appeared to link common viral pathogens to several of the most significant clusters.

In germline, CDR1 is MGHRA, CDR2 YSYEKL. With 4 bases clipped from V and 7 bases from J, the junction kept 12 bases outside the gene matches. This CDR3 contains 15 residues. V usage is TRBV4-1 and J usage is TRBJ2-7, with 8 bases matching TRBD1. The sequenced material came from PBMCs. The clonotype comes from a man between 35 and 55 years old in good health and CMV-seropositive. CDR3 sequence (DNA): TGCGCCAGCAGCCCTCATTCCTGGACAGGGCGTGAGCAGTACTTC. Translated: CASSPHSWTGREQYF.